This passage covers 29 T cell receptor beta chains from one sample sequenced in a study of OX40 agonist ivuxolimab in advanced cancers. Repertoires were generated with immunoSEQ multiplex PCR, while TCRdb's copy carries only in-frame clones and drops some. The sample records tens of thousands of clones, roughly 90% being singletons. Sequenced material: CD4+ or CD8+ T cells sorted from blood, taken in a trial of the OX40 agonist ivuxolimab. These receptors originate from an adult with an advanced solid tumor such as melanoma, head and neck, liver or kidney cancer.

The V gene is TRBV18, the J gene TRBJ2-7, with D possibly matching TRBD2 (7 bases). Germline CDR1 reads KGHSH; CDR2 reads LQKENI. This CDR3 has 15 residues. V shed 2 bases and J shed 3 bases, with 14 bases lying between them. CDR3 residues: CASSPGMGGRYEQYF. The CDR3 DNA is TGTGCCAGCTCACCAGGAATGGGGGGGCGCTACGAGCAGTACTTC.

This chain links TRBV2 with TRBJ1-4; D gene unclear. The germline CDR1 and CDR2 sequences are SNHLY and FYNNEI. V lost 6 bases and J 2 bases, leaving 10 bases between the germline ends. CDR3 length: 14 amino acids. The DNA for the CDR3 is TGTGCCAGCAGGAACCCCGCGACTAATGAAAAACTGTTTTTT. Its protein is CASRNPATNEKLFF.

This sequence joins TRBV11-3 and TRBJ2-3; TRBD1 aligns across 11 bases. The germline V gene has CDR1 SGHNT and CDR2 YENEEA. This CDR3 region has 15 residues. J was trimmed by 4 bases and V by 5 bases; bases with no gene match: 5. CDR3 loop: CASSKPGQGADTQYF. Here the CDR3 DNA reads TGTGCCAGCAGCAAACCGGGACAGGGGGCAGATACGCAGTATTTT.

This chain joins TRBV6-5 and TRBJ2-1; the match to TRBD1 covers 8 bases. The V gene's germline CDR1 is MNHEY and CDR2 SVGAGI. The CDR3 spans 13 residues. V gave up 4 bases and J gave up 9 bases; unmatched junction bases: 5. The CDR3 here is CASSLQGAGEQFF. The CDR3 DNA reads as TGTGCCAGCAGTTTGCAGGGGGCAGGTGAGCAGTTCTTC.

This clone appeared once. This chain uses TRBV11-2 with TRBJ2-1, with 8 bases identical to TRBD2. With 5 bases clipped from V and 9 bases from J, the junction kept 12 bases outside the gene matches. The CDR3 runs to 15 residues. CDR1 is SGHAT, CDR2 FQNNGV, per germline. The CDR3: CASSLNAGGSGEQFF. The CDR3 DNA reads TGTGCCAGCAGCCTTAACGCGGGAGGCTCCGGTGAGCAGTTCTTC.

This sequence joins TRBV5-6 and TRBJ1-3; D is undetermined. The CDR3 loop spans 14 amino acids. CDR1 is SGHDT and CDR2 is YYEEEE in the germline V gene. The germline V and J ends were trimmed by 3 bases and 7 bases, with 14 bases remaining between them. As DNA, the CDR3 is TGTGCCAGCAGCTCCATCGGACTGAGGAACACCATATATTTT. It translates to CASSSIGLRNTIYF.

V gene TRBV11-2 combines with J gene TRBJ2-6; possibly TRBD1 for D (5 bases). Germline V CDR1 and CDR2: SGHAT, FQNNGV. The CDR3 runs 15 residues. Trimming left V 4 bases short and J 0 bases short, with 7 bases between. The CDR3 DNA sequence: TGTGCCAGCAGCTCGACAGACTCTGGGGCCAACGTCCTGACTTTC. Amino acids: CASSSTDSGANVLTF. The complete variable domain, with remaining parts taken from reference TRBV11-2 and TRBJ2-6, reads EAGVAQSPRYKIIEKRQSVAFWCNPISGHATLYWYQQILGQGPKLLIQFQNNGVVDDSQLPKDRFSAERLKGVDSTLKIQPAKLEDSAVYLCASSSTDSGANVLTFGAGSRLTVL.

The V gene is TRBV5-1, the J gene TRBJ2-3; D may be TRBD2 (5 bases). This CDR3 contains 14 residues. From germline, CDR1 is SGHRS and CDR2 YFSETQ. Trimming shortened V by 0 bases and J by 4 bases, and 9 bases separated the two germline ends. The CDR3 DNA reads TGCGCCAGCAGCTTGGGGACTTGGGCAGATACGCAGTATTTT. It specifies CASSLGTWADTQYF.

J is TRBJ2-3 and V is TRBV5-6; TRBD2 matches at 9 bases. The junction had 0 bases not matched to a gene; V was cut back by 0 bases and J by 1 base. There are 15 residues in the CDR3. Germline V gene lookup returns CDR1 SGHDT and CDR2 YYEEEE. CDR3 sequence (DNA): TGTGCCAGCAGCTTGGTAGCGGGAGGCACAGATACGCAGTATTTT. Translated, it gives CASSLVAGGTDTQYF.

The CDR3 loop is CASSFGQFTETQYF. CDR3 DNA: TGTGCCAGCAGCTTTGGACAGTTTACTGAGACCCAGTACTTC. The rearrangement joins TRBV5-4 to TRBJ2-5; the D gene is possibly TRBD1 (6 bases). CDR1 SGHNT and CDR2 YYREEE come from the germline V gene (reference sequence). There are 14 residues in the CDR3. V was cut by 2 bases and J by 5 bases, with 13 bases left in between.

The J gene is TRBJ2-5, the V gene TRBV7-3, with D unresolved. CDR1 is SGHTA and CDR2 is FQGTGA in the germline V gene. The V end lost 1 base, the J end lost 1 base, and 7 bases lay between the germline ends. The CDR3 is made up of 14 amino acids. The CDR3 coding sequence is TGTGCCAGCAGCTTAAATTCCGGCCAAGAGACCCAGTACTTC. This encodes CASSLNSGQETQYF.

The J gene is TRBJ2-7, the V gene TRBV6-1, with TRBD1 identical over 9 bases. The CDR3 spans 14 residues. J gave up 2 bases and V 6 bases, and 5 bases lay outside the gene matches. Per the germline V gene, CDR1 is MNHNS and CDR2 is SASEGT. CDR3 sequence: CASREQGAAYEQYF. CDR3 nucleotides: TGTGCCAGCAGAGAACAGGGGGCGGCCTACGAGCAGTACTTC.

The chain combines TRBV10-1 with TRBJ2-7; possible D gene TRBD1, 5 bases. V lost 7 bases to trimming and J lost 3 bases, with 19 bases between them. The germline V gene encodes CDR1 WNHNN and CDR2 SYGVQD (reference sequence). CDR3 length: 15 residues. CDR3 nucleotide sequence: TGCGCCAGCAACCACAAGGGGCCTCCCCACTACGAGCAGTACTTC. Protein: CASNHKGPPHYEQYF.

This chain joins TRBV11-2 and TRBJ2-3; D unclear. The CDR3 spans 15 residues. Germline V gene lookup returns CDR1 SGHAT and CDR2 FQNNGV. Between the trimmed V and J ends, which lost 4 bases and 0 bases, there was a span of 11 bases. The DNA of the CDR3 is TGTGCCAGCAGCTCCAAGACCACTAGCACAGATACGCAGTATTTT. Its protein product is CASSSKTTSTDTQYF.

This clone is a singleton in its sample. The chain combines TRBV5-4 with TRBJ2-5, with 8 bases aligning to TRBD2. The CDR3 is 16 residues long. Germline CDR1 is SGHNT and CDR2 is YYREEE (reference sequence). Trimming removed 0 bases from V and 2 bases from J; junction bases left unmatched: 6. The CDR3 region has the DNA TGTGCCAGCAGCTTGGCCCCCGGGAGGGGGCAAGAGACCCAGTACTTC. It specifies CASSLAPGRGQETQYF.

The chain has TRBV18 and TRBJ2-1; D is undetermined. This CDR3 region has 14 residues. V lost 3 bases and J lost 8, with 14 bases in between. CDR1 is KGHSH, CDR2 LQKENI, per germline. For the CDR3, the DNA is TGTGCCAGCTCACCTTCACCAAACAGCTATGAGCAGTTCTTC. It codes for CASSPSPNSYEQFF.

V and J are TRBV4-2 and TRBJ2-3; 8 bases match TRBD2. The CDR3 contains 16 residues. Trimming cost V 0 bases and J 0 bases; bases outside gene matches: 2. CDR1 and CDR2 (germline): LGHNA, YNFKEQ. The DNA of the CDR3 is TGTGCCAGCAGCCAAGAACCGGGAGGGAGCACAGATACGCAGTATTTT. Translation: CASSQEPGGSTDTQYF.

The rearrangement links TRBV6-5 to TRBJ1-2; TRBD1 aligns across 8 bases. Germline V CDR1 and CDR2: MNHEY, SVGAGI. The V segment lost 4 bases and the J segment 6 bases; nucleotides outside the gene matches: 1. The CDR3 is made up of 12 amino acids. This chain's CDR3 is CASSLTGDGYTF. The CDR3 nucleotides read TGTGCCAGCAGTTTGACAGGGGATGGCTACACCTTC.

This clone has only one observation. The V call is TRBV6-1, the J call TRBJ2-7; D perhaps matches TRBD2 (6 bases). Looked up from germline, CDR1 is MNHNS and CDR2 is SASEGT. This CDR3 comprises 15 residues. The V end was cut by 6 bases, the J end by 3 bases, with 18 bases between. The CDR3 nucleotides read TGTGCCAGCAGCCCTAGGGAGGCGCTTGGCTACGAGCAGTACTTC. This translates into CASSPREALGYEQYF.

V gene TRBV6-5 combines with J gene TRBJ1-2; 8 bases align to TRBD1. The V gene end was trimmed by 6 bases and the J gene end by 3 bases; junction bases not matched to a gene: 3. The CDR3 sequence is 13 residues long. The germline V gene encodes CDR1 MNHEY and CDR2 SVGAGI. The CDR3 is CASSLTGDYGYTF. CDR3 DNA sequence: TGTGCCAGCAGCTTGACAGGGGACTATGGCTACACCTTC.

The chain is built from TRBV5-1 and TRBJ2-1; 13 nucleotides align to TRBD2. Looked up from germline, CDR1 is SGHRS and CDR2 is YFSETQ. Losses at the gene ends were 4 bases for V and 7 bases for J; bases not matched to a gene: 5. This CDR3 spans 15 amino acids. As DNA, the CDR3 is TGCGCCAGCAGCCTAACTAGCGGGAGGGGTAATGAGCAGTTCTTC. Encoded protein: CASSLTSGRGNEQFF. The variable domain in full, with the rest retrieved from reference TRBV5-1 and TRBJ2-1, is KAGVTQTPRYLIKTRGQQVTLSCSPISGHRSVSWYQQTPGQGLQFLFEYFSETQRNKGNFPGRFSGRQFSNSRSEMNVSTLELGDSALYLCASSLTSGRGNEQFFGPGTRLTVL.

This clone was recorded once. The chain is built from TRBV28 and TRBJ1-2, with 10 bases that match TRBD1. Losses at the gene ends were 4 bases for V and 3 bases for J; bases not matched to a gene: 5. In germline, CDR1 is MDHEN, CDR2 SYDVKM. The CDR3 extends over 15 amino acids. The CDR3 coding sequence is TGTGCCAGCAGTTCCCAGGACAGGGGGGACTATGGCTACACCTTC. Its protein product is CASSSQDRGDYGYTF.

The V and J genes are TRBV7-6 and TRBJ1-1; TRBD1 matches at 7 bases. The germline V gene has CDR1 SGHVS and CDR2 FNYEAQ. The CDR3 runs to 14 residues. The trim removed 5 bases at V and 2 bases at J, leaving 5 bases unmatched. The CDR3 sequence: CASSATGLNTEAFF. In DNA, the CDR3 is TGTGCCAGCAGCGCGACAGGGTTAAACACTGAAGCTTTCTTT.

The rearrangement uses TRBV28 and TRBJ2-7, with 9 nucleotides matching TRBD1. V lost 6 bases to trimming and J lost 3 bases; unmatched junction nucleotides: 3. The CDR3 contains 13 residues. Germline V gene lookup returns CDR1 MDHEN and CDR2 SYDVKM. The CDR3 is CASSRGQGYEQYF. The CDR3, as DNA: TGTGCCAGCAGCCGGGGACAGGGCTACGAGCAGTACTTC.

This clone has just one count. The J gene is TRBJ2-7, the V gene TRBV29-1; a possible D gene is TRBD1 (6 bases). The CDR3 runs to 12 residues. Germline V gene data show CDR1 as SQVTM and CDR2 as ANQGSEA. The ends were cut back, 7 bases at V and 4 bases at J, with 14 bases in the middle. The CDR3 DNA reads as TGCAGCGGGGGGCCCGGCGGGTACGAGCAGTACTTC. Amino acids: CSGGPGGYEQYF.

The chain links TRBV6-5 to TRBJ1-4; possible D gene TRBD1, 5 bases. From germline, CDR1 is MNHEY and CDR2 SVGAGI. Deletions cut 6 bases from V and 8 bases from J, with 16 bases between. The CDR3 sequence is 14 residues long. CDR3 DNA sequence: TGTGCCAGCAGCGCCGGGGGGAAAGGCGAAAAACTGTTTTTT. Translated, it gives CASSAGGKGEKLFF.

The rearrangement joins TRBV11-2 to TRBJ2-5; possible D gene TRBD1, 6 bases. V gave up 3 bases and J gave up 2 bases, with 13 bases separating them. Germline CDR1 is SGHAT and CDR2 is FQNNGV. The CDR3 covers 15 residues. CDR3 nucleotides: TGTGCCAGCAGCTTCGGTTTTGGACAGCAAGAGACCCAGTACTTC. Translated: CASSFGFGQQETQYF. The full variable domain, completed using reference TRBV11-2 and TRBJ2-5, is EAGVAQSPRYKIIEKRQSVAFWCNPISGHATLYWYQQILGQGPKLLIQFQNNGVVDDSQLPKDRFSAERLKGVDSTLKIQPAKLEDSAVYLCASSFGFGQQETQYFGPGTRLLVL.

The CDR3, as DNA: TGTGCCAGCAGCGTAGCAGTCTCTGGAAACACCATATATTTT. Amino acid sequence: CASSVAVSGNTIYF. The chain carries TRBV9 and TRBJ1-3; D ambiguous. The V end lost 0 bases, the J end lost 0 bases, and 4 bases lay between the germline ends. The germline V gene encodes CDR1 SGDLS and CDR2 YYNGEE. The CDR3 has 14 residues.

The chain couples TRBV21-1 to TRBJ1-1. TRBV21-1 is a pseudogene segment. The CDR3 is 12 amino acids. CDR3 nucleotide sequence: TGTGCCAGCCAACCTCTGGGAAGAGGAGCTTTCTTT. Its protein is CASQPLGRGAFF.